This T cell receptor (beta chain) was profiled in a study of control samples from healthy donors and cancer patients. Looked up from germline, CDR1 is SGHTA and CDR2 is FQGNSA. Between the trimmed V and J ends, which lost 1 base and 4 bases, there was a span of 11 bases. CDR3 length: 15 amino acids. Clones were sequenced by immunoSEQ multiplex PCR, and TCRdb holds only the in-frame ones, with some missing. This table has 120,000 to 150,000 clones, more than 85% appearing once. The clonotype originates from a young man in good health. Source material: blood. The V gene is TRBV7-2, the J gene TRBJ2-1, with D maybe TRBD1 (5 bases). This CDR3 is CASSLGQLSYNEQFF. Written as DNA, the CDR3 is TGTGCCAGCAGCTTAGGACAGCTGTCTTACAATGAGCAGTTCTTC. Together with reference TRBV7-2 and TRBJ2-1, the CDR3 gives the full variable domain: GAGVSQSPSNKVTEKGKDVELRCDPISGHTALYWYRQSLGQGLEFLIYFQGNSAPDKSGLPSDRFSAERTGGSVSTLTIQRTQQEDSAVYLCASSLGQLSYNEQFFGPGTRLTVL.